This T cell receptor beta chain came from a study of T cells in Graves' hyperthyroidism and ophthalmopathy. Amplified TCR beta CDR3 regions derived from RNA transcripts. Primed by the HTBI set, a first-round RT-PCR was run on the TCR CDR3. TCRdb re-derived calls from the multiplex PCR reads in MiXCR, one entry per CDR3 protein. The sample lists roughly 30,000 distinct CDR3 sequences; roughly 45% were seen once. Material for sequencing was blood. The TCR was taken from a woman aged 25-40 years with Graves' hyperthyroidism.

DNA for the CDR3: TGTGCCAGCAGTCCAATGGCGGGCGCTAGCACAGATACGCAGTATTTT. It specifies CASSPMAGASTDTQYF. The V gene is TRBV6-4, the J gene TRBJ2-3; D may be TRBD2 (5 bases). The germline V gene encodes CDR1 MRHNA and CDR2 SNTAGT. The length of the CDR3 is 16 residues. Trimming cost V 5 bases and J 0 bases, with 15 bases left between them.